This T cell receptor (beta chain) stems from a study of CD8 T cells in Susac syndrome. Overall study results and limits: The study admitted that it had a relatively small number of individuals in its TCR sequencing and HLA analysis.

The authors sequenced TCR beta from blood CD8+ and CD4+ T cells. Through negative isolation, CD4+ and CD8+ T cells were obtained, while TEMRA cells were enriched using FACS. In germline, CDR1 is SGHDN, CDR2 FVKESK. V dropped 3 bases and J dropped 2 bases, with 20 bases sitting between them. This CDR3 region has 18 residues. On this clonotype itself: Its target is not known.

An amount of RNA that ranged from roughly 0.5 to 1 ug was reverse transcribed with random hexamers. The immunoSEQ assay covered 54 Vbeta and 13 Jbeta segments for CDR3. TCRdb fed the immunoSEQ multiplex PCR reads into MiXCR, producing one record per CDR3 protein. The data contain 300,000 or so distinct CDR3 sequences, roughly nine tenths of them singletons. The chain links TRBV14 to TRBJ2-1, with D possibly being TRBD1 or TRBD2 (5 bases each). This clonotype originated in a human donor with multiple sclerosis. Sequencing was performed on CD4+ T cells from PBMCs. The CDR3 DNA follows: TGTGCCAGCAGCCAGGGACGATATTGGCTAGCAGCCTACAATGAGCAGTTCTTC. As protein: CASSQGRYWLAAYNEQFF.